Below, 32 T cell receptor beta chains from the same sample are listed, as sequenced in a study of blood T cell repertoires in COVID-19. Method: immunoSEQ multiplex PCR; TCRdb's copy keeps in-frame clones and lacks some. The sample shows 120,000 to 150,000 clones, around 83% of them seen only once. The sequenced sample was peripheral blood. The source of these receptors is a woman aged 55-69 years with acute or convalescent COVID-19.

V and J are TRBV9 and TRBJ1-1; TRBD1 is a possible D gene (6 bases). Trimming left V 0 bases short and J 7 bases short, with 10 bases between. CDR1 and CDR2 (germline): SGDLS, YYNGEE. CDR3 length: 13 amino acids. CDR3 region: CASSVGGTREAFF. The DNA for the CDR3 is TGTGCCAGCAGCGTAGGTGGGACACGTGAAGCTTTCTTT.

The V call is TRBV5-1, the J call TRBJ1-1; 7 nucleotides match TRBD1. CDR3 size: 15 residues. The V and J ends lost 7 bases and 5 bases, in that order; junction bases with no gene match: 14. Germline V CDR1 and CDR2: SGHRS, YFSETQ. The CDR3 region has the DNA TGCGCCAGCCGACCCCTATCAACAGGGGTTACTGAAGCTTTCTTT. Its protein product is CASRPLSTGVTEAFF.

The chain has TRBV7-2 and TRBJ2-2; D is unclear. V gave up 0 bases and J gave up 6 bases, with 8 bases separating them. CDR1 SGHTA and CDR2 FQGNSA come from the germline V gene. The CDR3 runs 14 residues. The chain's CDR3 is CASSLAPVAGELFF. DNA for the CDR3: TGTGCCAGCAGCTTAGCCCCGGTGGCCGGGGAGCTGTTTTTT.

This clone has a single count. The chain's CDR3 is CASSRASGGPTDTQYF. The CDR3 DNA reads TGCGCCAGCAGCCGCGCTAGCGGGGGGCCCACAGATACGCAGTATTTT. The chain combines TRBV10-1 with TRBJ2-3, with 11 bases matching TRBD2. The CDR3 totals 16 residues. V lost 6 bases and J lost 2; bases outside the gene matches: 7. Per the germline V gene, CDR1 is WNHNN and CDR2 is SYGVQD (reference sequence).

On this clone itself: One junction end disagrees with the germline gene, perhaps due to a read error. This chain links TRBV2 with TRBJ2-7, with TRBD1 matching over 8 bases. This CDR3 contains 16 residues. CDR1 is SNHLY, CDR2 FYNNEI, per germline. As DNA, the CDR3 is TGTGCCAACAGTCCCGGGACAGGTTCAACCTCCTACGAGCAGTACTTC. It codes for CANSPGTGSTSYEQYF.

This clone was counted ten times or more. The V call is TRBV3-1 (or the pseudogene TRBV3-2), the J call TRBJ2-7, with D perhaps matching TRBD2 (6 bases). Between the trimmed V and J ends, which lost 1 base and 11 bases, there was a span of 15 bases. This CDR3 has 13 residues. The germline CDR1 and CDR2 sequences are LGHDT and YNNKEL (reference sequence). This CDR3 reads CASSQGDLGSKYF. The CDR3 nucleotides are TGTGCCAGCAGCCAAGGTGACCTCGGGAGCAAGTACTTC.

The V and J genes are TRBV11-3 and TRBJ2-3; 9 positions match TRBD2. The CDR3 is made up of 17 amino acids. Trimming cost V 0 bases and J 2 bases; bases outside gene matches: 6. Germline values: CDR1 SGHNT, CDR2 YENEEA. The DNA for the CDR3 is TGTGCCAGCAGCTTAGAGCCGAGCGGGGGGTACACAGATACGCAGTATTTT. Encoded protein: CASSLEPSGGYTDTQYF. The whole variable domain, filled in from reference TRBV11-3 and TRBJ2-3, reads EAGVVQSPRYKIIEKKQPVAFWCNPISGHNTLYWYLQNLGQGPELLIRYENEEAVDDSQLPKDRFSAERLKGVDSTLKIQPAELGDSAVYLCASSLEPSGGYTDTQYFGPGTRLTVL.

The chain has TRBV5-1 and TRBJ2-7; tentatively, D is TRBD1 (5 bases). The CDR3 runs 17 residues. Trimming took 3 bases from V and 6 from J, leaving 25 bases between them. The germline V gene has CDR1 SGHRS and CDR2 YFSETQ. The CDR3, as DNA: TGCGCCAGCAGCTGGAAGGGTACAGGTCCCACCAGTAGCGAGCAGTACTTC. Translating gives CASSWKGTGPTSSEQYF.

This rearrangement joins TRBV5-1 to TRBJ2-1; TRBD2 is a possible D gene (5 bases). V was clipped by 4 bases and J by 7 bases, with 15 bases between them. This CDR3 contains 14 residues. The V gene's germline CDR1 is SGHRS and CDR2 YFSETQ. DNA of the CDR3: TGCGCCAGCAGCGTCCCGGGATCCCCTAATGAGCAGTTCTTC. Amino acids: CASSVPGSPNEQFF.

This chain joins TRBV29-1 and TRBJ1-2; 9 nucleotides agree with TRBD1. Germline V gene sequence: CDR1 SQVTM, CDR2 ANQGSEA. This CDR3 has 12 residues. Trimming cost V 6 bases and J 4 bases; bases outside gene matches: 3. CDR3 residues: CSVTGGGYGYTF. The DNA of the CDR3 is TGCAGCGTGACAGGGGGAGGCTATGGCTACACCTTC.

CDR3 in amino acids: CAISERGASYNEQFF. For the CDR3, the DNA is TGTGCCATCAGTGAGCGGGGGGCATCCTACAATGAGCAGTTCTTC. The chain joins TRBV10-3 to TRBJ2-1; possibly TRBD2 for D (7 bases). The V gene's germline CDR1 is ENHRY and CDR2 SYGVKD. Trimming stripped 2 bases from V and 1 base from J, with 9 bases between. The CDR3 length is 15 residues.

This clone was seen a single time. The V call is TRBV5-1, the J call TRBJ2-1; D may be TRBD2 (5 bases). The CDR3 is 15 residues long. V was pared by 0 bases and J by 7 bases, with 14 bases between. Germline lookup yields CDR1 SGHRS and CDR2 YFSETQ. CDR3 sequence: CASSLVVGARNEQFF. CDR3 in DNA: TGCGCCAGCAGCTTGGTCGTGGGAGCCCGGAATGAGCAGTTCTTC. The variable domain in full, with the rest retrieved from reference TRBV5-1 and TRBJ2-1, is KAGVTQTPRYLIKTRGQQVTLSCSPISGHRSVSWYQQTPGQGLQFLFEYFSETQRNKGNFPGRFSGRQFSNSRSEMNVSTLELGDSALYLCASSLVVGARNEQFFGPGTRLTVL.

The table lists this clone with a count of one. The chain recombines TRBV29-1 with TRBJ1-2; D perhaps matches TRBD1 (5 bases). Germline CDR1 SQVTM, CDR2 ANQGSEA. The CDR3 covers 16 residues. Trimming removed 6 bases from V and 2 bases from J, with 22 bases in between. CDR3 bases: TGCAGCGTCCCCAAGCCCTCCGGCGGGGCCAACTATGGCTACACCTTC. Its protein product is CSVPKPSGGANYGYTF.

The rearrangement uses TRBV5-1 and TRBJ1-1; D is uncertain. There are 14 residues in the CDR3. Per the germline V gene, CDR1 is SGHRS and CDR2 is YFSETQ. The V end was cut by 3 bases, the J end by 7 bases, with 16 bases between. The CDR3 sequence is CASSSGVGGVEAFF. In DNA, the CDR3 is TGCGCCAGCAGCTCGGGAGTGGGTGGTGTTGAAGCTTTCTTT.

V and J are TRBV5-6 and TRBJ1-2, with 7 bases identical to TRBD1. CDR3 length: 15 residues. Trimming took 0 bases from V and 5 from J; bases not matched to a gene: 7. Germline V CDR1 and CDR2: SGHDT, YYEEEE. The CDR3 sequence is CASSLATGSFYGYTF. The CDR3 bases are TGTGCCAGCAGCTTGGCGACAGGGTCTTTTTATGGCTACACCTTC.

This sequence joins TRBV19 and TRBJ1-1; tentative D call: TRBD1 (5 bases). The CDR3 extends over 15 amino acids. Germline CDR1 is LNHDA and CDR2 is SQIVND (reference sequence). Trimming removed 7 bases from V and 0 bases from J, with 15 bases in between. The chain's CDR3 is CASTNRGGVNTEAFF. DNA of the CDR3: TGTGCCAGTACTAACCGCGGGGGGGTGAACACTGAAGCTTTCTTT. The whole variable domain, remainder taken from reference TRBV19 and TRBJ1-1, is DGGITQSPKYLFRKEGQNVTLSCEQNLNHDAMYWYRQDPGQGLRLIYYSQIVNDFQKGDIAEGYSVSREKKESFPLTVTSAQKNPTAFYLCASTNRGGVNTEAFFGQGTRLTVV.

The CDR3, as DNA: TGTGCCAGCAGTCCCCACAGGGGGATGTGGGAGCAGTACTTC. Translation: CASSPHRGMWEQYF. V is TRBV6-5 and J is TRBJ2-7; 8 nucleotides line up with TRBD1. The CDR3 extends over 14 amino acids. CDR1 is MNHEY and CDR2 is SVGAGI in the germline V gene. J lost 7 bases, V lost 5 bases, and 10 bases had no gene match.

The chain combines TRBV3-1 (or the pseudogene TRBV3-2) with TRBJ1-6; 7 bases line up with TRBD1. The ends lost 2 bases at V and 10 bases at J; junction bases unmatched: 8. Germline V CDR1 and CDR2: LGHDT, YNNKEL (reference sequence). The CDR3 totals 15 residues. The CDR3 DNA reads as TGTGCCAGCAGCCAACAACGACAGGGAGGCTCACCCCTCCACTTT. Protein: CASSQQRQGGSPLHF.

This chain joins TRBV12-3 or TRBV12-4 and TRBJ2-1; TRBD1 matches 8 bases. The junction had 6 bases not matched to a gene; V was cut back by 5 bases and J by 9 bases. CDR3 size: 13 residues. The CDR3 is CASSQTGDIEQFF. CDR3 nucleotide sequence: TGTGCCAGCAGTCAGACAGGGGACATTGAGCAGTTCTTC.

The chain combines TRBV28 with TRBJ1-4; maybe TRBD1 (6 bases). This CDR3 has 13 amino acids. From germline, CDR1 is MDHEN and CDR2 SYDVKM. With 6 bases removed from V and 10 bases from J, the gap between germline ends came to 15 bases. CDR3 protein: CASRATGTVKLFF. DNA for the CDR3: TGTGCCAGCAGGGCTACAGGGACGGTAAAACTGTTTTTT.

This chain connects TRBV9 to TRBJ1-2; 7 nucleotides line up with TRBD1. V was clipped by 3 bases and J by 4 bases; unmatched bases: 9. Germline CDR1 SGDLS, CDR2 YYNGEE. This CDR3 contains 15 residues. The CDR3 reads CASSASTGVGYGYTF. The CDR3 DNA sequence: TGTGCCAGCAGCGCCTCTACAGGGGTGGGCTATGGCTACACCTTC.

The chain employs TRBV18 and TRBJ1-5; perhaps TRBD1 as D (5 bases). V lost 3 bases, J lost 0 bases, and 6 bases lay in between. CDR1 and CDR2 (germline): KGHSH, LQKENI. There are 14 residues in the CDR3. CDR3 protein: CASSPTDSNQPQHF. The CDR3 bases are TGTGCCAGCTCACCGACAGATAGCAATCAGCCCCAGCATTTT.

This clone was detected only a few times. The rearrangement uses TRBV12-3 or TRBV12-4 and TRBJ1-2, with D unresolved. V shed 6 bases and J shed 5 bases, with 7 bases lying between them. The CDR3 covers 11 residues. CDR3 DNA sequence: TGTGCCAGCAGGTCGTTATATGGCTACACCTTC. Its translation is CASRSLYGYTF.

The gene calls are TRBV19 and TRBJ2-3, with 10 bases matching TRBD2. This CDR3 is 16 amino acids long. Unmatched junction bases numbered 7, after V lost 5 bases and J lost 2 bases. Germline V CDR1 and CDR2: LNHDA, SQIVND (reference sequence). The CDR3 DNA follows: TGTGCCAGTAGTGCTCTAGCGGGGGCCCTCACAGATACGCAGTATTTT. It specifies CASSALAGALTDTQYF.

The gene calls are TRBV7-6 and TRBJ1-2; D may be TRBD1 (6 bases). The germline CDR1 and CDR2 sequences are SGHVS and FNYEAQ. The CDR3 is 16 amino acids. V was trimmed by 1 base and J by 4 bases, leaving 16 bases between them. The CDR3 DNA sequence: TGTGCCAGCAGCTTAGGACGAAGGGGGTTGACCTATGGCTACACCTTC. This gives the protein CASSLGRRGLTYGYTF.

This clone appeared once. V is TRBV10-3 and J is TRBJ1-1, with D perhaps matching TRBD1 (6 bases). Trimming left V 9 bases short and J 8 bases short, with 13 bases between. Germline assignment: CDR1 ENHRY and CDR2 SYGVKD. The CDR3 sequence is 11 residues long. In nucleotides, the CDR3 is TGTGCCATTCAGGGGCCGAGAGAAGCTTTCTTT. Translated, it gives CAIQGPREAFF.

This rearrangement joins TRBV5-1 to TRBJ2-1; TRBD1 might be the D (6 bases). Trimming removed 4 bases from V and 1 base from J, with 12 bases in between. This CDR3 is built from 15 residues. Germline V gene lookup returns CDR1 SGHRS and CDR2 YFSETQ. The CDR3 region is CASSRTATSYNEQFF. CDR3 coding DNA: TGCGCCAGCAGCCGGACAGCAACTTCCTACAATGAGCAGTTCTTC.

The rearrangement links TRBV5-1 to TRBJ1-4; 7 bases line up with TRBD1. Germline assignment: CDR1 SGHRS and CDR2 YFSETQ. This CDR3 is built from 17 residues. V shed 0 bases, J shed 3 bases, and the junction held 8 bases outside the gene matches. This chain's CDR3 is CASSLVAGGPPNEKLFF. The CDR3 coding sequence is TGCGCCAGCAGCTTGGTGGCAGGGGGACCTCCTAATGAAAAACTGTTTTTT.

The rearrangement uses TRBV5-6 and TRBJ1-2, with 8 bases that match TRBD1. Germline-derived CDR1 and CDR2 are SGHDT and YYEEEE. The CDR3 covers 13 residues. With V trimmed by 3 bases and J by 8 bases, 6 bases remained unmatched. The CDR3 sequence is CASSWTGNKGYTF. CDR3 bases: TGTGCCAGCAGCTGGACAGGGAATAAGGGCTACACCTTC.

This chain connects TRBV6-5 to TRBJ1-3, with unresolved D. Trimming removed 0 bases at V and 3 bases at J, with 9 bases between. CDR1 and CDR2 from the germline V gene are MNHEY and SVGAGI. This CDR3 region has 15 residues. CDR3 protein: CASSYSGVDGNTIYF. CDR3 sequence (DNA): TGTGCCAGCAGTTACTCGGGCGTAGATGGAAACACCATATATTTT.

The chain carries TRBV3-1 (or the pseudogene TRBV3-2) and TRBJ1-6; D gene unclear. The CDR3 is made up of 15 amino acids. V lost 2 bases, J lost 3 bases, and 8 bases lay in between. CDR1 is LGHDT, CDR2 YNNKEL, per germline (reference sequence). The CDR3 loop reads CASSQPGIYNSPLHF. The CDR3 DNA sequence: TGTGCCAGCAGCCAACCAGGCATCTATAATTCACCCCTCCACTTT.

The chain couples TRBV5-1 to TRBJ2-5, with 9 positions matching TRBD1. CDR3 size: 14 residues. With V trimmed by 0 bases and J by 4 bases, 1 base remained unmatched. Germline V gene data show CDR1 as SGHRS and CDR2 as YFSETQ. CDR3: CASSLGQGVETQYF. The CDR3 DNA reads as TGCGCCAGCAGCTTGGGACAGGGGGTAGAGACCCAGTACTTC.